What follows are 20 T cell receptor beta chains derived from one specimen sequenced in a study of tumor-infiltrating lymphocytes in primary liver carcinoma. Alongside blood RNA obtained from unsorted whole blood, germline DNA was also extracted. Starting from around 500 ng of total RNA, TCR beta cDNA was produced with a primer in the constant region. Slightly modified ARM-PCR served as the procedure for the TCR beta libraries. These libraries came from three rounds of nested multiplex PCR. PCR rounds one and two used TRBV1-TRBV30 forward primers with a C-beta reverse primer for roughly 10 cycles each. TCRdb used MiXCR to reprocess the multiplex PCR reads, holding one entry per CDR3 protein. The repertoire has a few hundred thousand distinct CDR3 sequences, 50% to 60% of them found once; the top ten carry over 15%. The sample was peripheral blood. These receptors were collected from a woman aged 25 to 39 with primary liver carcinoma and hepatitis B virus infection.

The chain recombines TRBV12-3 or TRBV12-4 with TRBJ2-7; D perhaps matches TRBD1 (6 bases). The CDR3 has 13 residues. The DNA for the CDR3 is TGTGTCAGTCGAGGGGGTGACCATTACGAGCAGTACTTC. Its protein is CVSRGGDHYEQYF.

This clonotype was counted between two and nine times. A junction end diverges from the germline sequence, so it may reflect a read error. The J gene is TRBJ1-1, the V gene TRBV6-5, with TRBD1 matching 7 bases. This CDR3 region has 15 residues. CDR1 and CDR2 from the germline V gene are MNHEY and SVGAGI. In nucleotides, the CDR3 is TGTGCCAGAAGTTACTCAGGGACAGAGAACACTGAAGCTTTCTTT. This translates into CARSYSGTENTEAFF.

A remark on this clonotype: With a much larger clone just one base away, this may be a read error. This chain uses TRBV13 with TRBJ2-1; no definite D call. CDR3 length: 14 residues. The germline V gene encodes CDR1 PRHDT and CDR2 FYEKMQ (reference sequence). In DNA form, the CDR3 reads TGTGCCAGCGGCACAGCTCAAGCCTACAATGAGAAGTTCTTC. Protein: CASGTAQAYNEKFF.

The rearrangement links TRBV6-6 to TRBJ2-7; 8 bases align to TRBD1. V shed 6 bases, J shed 2 bases, and the junction held 12 bases outside the gene matches. CDR1 and CDR2 (germline): MNHNY, SVGAGI (reference sequence). The CDR3 is made up of 16 amino acids. As DNA, the CDR3 is TGTGCCAGCAGACCAGGGGGCTCCGAAAATACCTACGAGCAGTACTTC. Protein product: CASRPGGSENTYEQYF.

This clonotype was seen only once. Possible read error: a much larger clone is one base away. The chain recombines TRBV6-5 with TRBJ1-6; D ambiguous. The germline CDR1 and CDR2 sequences are MNHEY and SVGAGI. The length of the CDR3 is 13 residues. The CDR3 here is CASHVGIRSPFHF. CDR3 nucleotides: TGTGCCAGCCATGTGGGGATCAGATCACCCTTCCACTTT.

A word on this clonotype: Lacking the conserved final phenylalanine or tryptophan, this CDR3 likely reflects a read error. The chain uses TRBV28 and TRBJ2-1, with D possibly TRBD2 on 6 matching bases. Trimming pared 7 bases from V and 4 bases from J, leaving 14 bases between. The CDR3 length is 14 residues. CDR1 is MDHEN, CDR2 SYDVKM, per germline. DNA of the CDR3: TGTGCCAGCACCAAGGGAGGCGGATACAATGAGCAGTTCCTC. Amino acid sequence: CASTKGGGYNEQFL.

This clonotype was seen a handful of times. V and J are TRBV6-5 and TRBJ2-2; 8 bases are shared with TRBD1. V trimming: 7 bases; J trimming: 3 bases; junction bases outside the gene matches: 10. Per germline, CDR1 MNHEY and CDR2 SVGAGI. This CDR3 has 16 residues. The CDR3 is CASKRVGQGHTGELFF. The CDR3, as DNA: TGTGCCAGCAAAAGGGTTGGACAGGGCCACACCGGGGAGCTGTTTTTT.

The count of this clonotype is one. One base away lies a much larger clone, so this may be a sequencing read error. The chain combines TRBV7-8 with TRBJ2-1; 7 bases fit TRBD2. V lost 1 base and J lost 5; bases outside the gene matches: 2. The germline V gene encodes CDR1 SGHVS and CDR2 FQNEAQ. This CDR3 region has 14 residues. This chain's CDR3 is CASSLDGRHNEQFF. The CDR3 DNA reads TGTGCCAGCAGCTTAGACGGGAGGCACAATGAGCAGTTCTTC. Together with reference TRBV7-8 and TRBJ2-1, the CDR3 gives the full variable domain: GAGVSQSPRYKVAKRGQDVALRCDPISGHVSLFWYQQALGQGPEFLTYFQNEAQLDKSGLPSDRFFAERPEGSVSTLKIQRTQQEDSAVYLCASSLDGRHNEQFFGPGTRLTVL.

This clonotype was found once. This chain connects TRBV28 to TRBJ1-5; possible D gene TRBD1, 5 bases. V dropped 6 bases and J dropped 4 bases, with 13 bases sitting between them. Germline V lookup: CDR1 MDHEN, CDR2 SYDVKM. The CDR3 is 14 residues long. The CDR3 here is CASRPTVSNQPQHF. CDR3 nucleotide sequence: TGTGCCAGCAGACCGACAGTGAGTAATCAGCCCCAGCATTTT.

V usage is TRBV12-3 or TRBV12-4 and J usage is TRBJ1-3; D is uncertain. V dropped 2 bases and J dropped 0 bases, with 11 bases sitting between them. This CDR3 spans 16 amino acids. CDR3 DNA: TGTGCCAGCAGTTTAAAAGCGTCTAGCTCTGGAAACACCATATATTTT. This codes for CASSLKASSSGNTIYF.

V usage is TRBV11-2 and J usage is TRBJ1-2; D unclear. CDR1 and CDR2 (germline): SGHAT, FQNNGV. The CDR3 runs to 16 residues. V gave up 2 bases and J gave up 5 bases, with 18 bases separating them. The DNA of the CDR3 is TGTGCCAGCAGCTTAAGCTCTCAGACTGTGAATTATGGCTACACCTTC. Translation gives CASSLSSQTVNYGYTF.

In regard to this clonotype: A clone one base away is much larger, so this may be a read error. The chain carries TRBV30 and TRBJ1-1; D is undetermined. CDR3 length equals 15 residues. Germline CDR1 GTSNPN, CDR2 SVGIG (reference sequence). The CDR3 loop is CARSRNLRSKAEAFF. CDR3 DNA sequence: TGTGCCCGGAGTAGGAATCTTCGATCGAAGGCTGAAGCTTTCTTT.

About this clonotype: This clone may be a read error of a much larger clone one base away. V gene TRBV12-3 or TRBV12-4 combines with J gene TRBJ2-5; 10 nucleotides line up with TRBD2. There are 17 residues in the CDR3. V lost 5 bases and J lost 2; bases outside the gene matches: 11. CDR3 loop: CASSALDSGRPQETQYF. CDR3 sequence (DNA): TGTGCCAGCAGTGCACTGGATAGCGGGAGGCCTCAAGAGACCCAGTACTTC.

This clonotype appeared a few times. This chain links TRBV10-3 with TRBJ2-7, with unresolved D. Per the germline V gene, CDR1 is ENHRY and CDR2 is SYGVKD. This CDR3 is 11 amino acids long. V was cut by 5 bases and J by 3 bases, with 5 bases left in between. The CDR3 loop is CAISTGYEQYF. CDR3 bases: TGTGCCATCAGTACTGGCTACGAGCAGTACTTC.

Notes on this clonotype: A much larger clone differs by one base, so this may be a read error. CDR3 protein: CASSSRTAGSYEQYF. DNA of the CDR3: TGTGCCAGCAGTTCCAGGACAGCAGGGTCCTACGAGCAGTACTTC. The chain has TRBV12-3 or TRBV12-4 and TRBJ2-7; D possibly corresponds to TRBD1 (6 bases). The CDR3 sequence is 15 residues long. V was cut by 4 bases and J by 1 base, with 14 bases left in between.

This rearrangement joins TRBV5-1 to TRBJ2-1; 11 bases are shared with TRBD2. V was clipped by 2 bases and J by 4 bases; unmatched bases: 5. The length of the CDR3 is 16 residues. Germline CDR1 reads SGHRS; CDR2 reads YFSETQ. The CDR3 bases are TGCGCCAGCAGCTTAGTAGCGGGAGGGCCGTACAATGAGCAGTTCTTC. Amino acid sequence: CASSLVAGGPYNEQFF.

About this clonotype itself: The missing conserved phenylalanine or tryptophan at the end of this CDR3 makes a read error likely. The J gene is TRBJ2-2, the V gene TRBV19; the D gene could be TRBD1 or TRBD2 (6 bases each). This CDR3 has 15 residues. V shed 9 bases and J shed 2 bases, with 16 bases lying between them. Germline-derived CDR1 and CDR2 are LNHDA and SQIVND (reference sequence). The CDR3 nucleotides are TGTGCCAGCAAGATGGGGGGCCTAAACACCGGGGAGCTGTTTCTT. Its protein is CASKMGGLNTGELFL.

Worth noting for this clonotype: With a much larger clone just one base away, this may be a read error. This chain joins TRBV4-3 and TRBJ2-1, with D perhaps TRBD1 or TRBD2 (5 bases each). The CDR3 covers 15 residues. The germline V gene encodes CDR1 LGHNA and CDR2 YSLEER. This chain's CDR3 is CTSSLGVGPLNEQFF. CDR3 bases: TGCACCAGCAGCCTGGGGGTCGGTCCCTTGAATGAGCAGTTCTTC.

This sequence joins TRBV4-1 and TRBJ2-6; D may be TRBD1 (5 bases). The germline gives CDR1 MGHRA, CDR2 YSYEKL. Trimming left V 1 base short and J 2 bases short, with 12 bases between. The CDR3 is 17 amino acids. The DNA of the CDR3 is TGCGCCAGCAGCCAAGTCCACAGGTATCCTGGGGCCAACGTCCTGACTTTC. It encodes CASSQVHRYPGANVLTF.

V is TRBV4-1 and J is TRBJ2-3, with D possibly called TRBD1 or TRBD2 (6 bases each). CDR1 is MGHRA and CDR2 is YSYEKL in the germline V gene. The CDR3 length is 15 residues. V was cut by 3 bases and J by 0 bases, with 10 bases left in between. DNA for the CDR3: TGCGCCAGCAGCCAGGGGGGCCCAAGCACAGATACGCAGTATTTT. Protein sequence: CASSQGGPSTDTQYF.